This TCR beta chain derives from a study of T cell responses to AZD1222 COVID-19 vaccine. Regarding the study as a whole: Variant regions that are unmutated are reportedly the target of nearly half of spike-specific TCRs. Every sample of the repertoires postdated the peak T cell response. Donors, mostly white British, included more females; clonal diversity was possibly underestimated.

This clone was detected a few times. Its antigen is still unknown. The CDR3 is made up of 15 amino acids. V was pared by 4 bases and J by 7 bases, with 20 bases between. The germline gives CDR1 SGHNT, CDR2 YYREEE (reference sequence). Produced via immunoSEQ multiplex PCR; TCRdb's table is partial and in-frame only. The table lists roughly 86,000 clones, roughly 85% of them singletons. Here the sequenced sample was peripheral blood, taken 28 days after the second AZD1222 dose. The sequence was obtained from an adult who received the AZD1222 COVID-19 vaccine. The V gene is TRBV5-4, the J gene TRBJ1-1; TRBD1 might be the D (5 bases). The CDR3 reads CASSPRPDRDDEAFF. The CDR3 DNA reads TGTGCCAGCAGCCCAAGACCAGACCGGGACGATGAAGCTTTCTTT.